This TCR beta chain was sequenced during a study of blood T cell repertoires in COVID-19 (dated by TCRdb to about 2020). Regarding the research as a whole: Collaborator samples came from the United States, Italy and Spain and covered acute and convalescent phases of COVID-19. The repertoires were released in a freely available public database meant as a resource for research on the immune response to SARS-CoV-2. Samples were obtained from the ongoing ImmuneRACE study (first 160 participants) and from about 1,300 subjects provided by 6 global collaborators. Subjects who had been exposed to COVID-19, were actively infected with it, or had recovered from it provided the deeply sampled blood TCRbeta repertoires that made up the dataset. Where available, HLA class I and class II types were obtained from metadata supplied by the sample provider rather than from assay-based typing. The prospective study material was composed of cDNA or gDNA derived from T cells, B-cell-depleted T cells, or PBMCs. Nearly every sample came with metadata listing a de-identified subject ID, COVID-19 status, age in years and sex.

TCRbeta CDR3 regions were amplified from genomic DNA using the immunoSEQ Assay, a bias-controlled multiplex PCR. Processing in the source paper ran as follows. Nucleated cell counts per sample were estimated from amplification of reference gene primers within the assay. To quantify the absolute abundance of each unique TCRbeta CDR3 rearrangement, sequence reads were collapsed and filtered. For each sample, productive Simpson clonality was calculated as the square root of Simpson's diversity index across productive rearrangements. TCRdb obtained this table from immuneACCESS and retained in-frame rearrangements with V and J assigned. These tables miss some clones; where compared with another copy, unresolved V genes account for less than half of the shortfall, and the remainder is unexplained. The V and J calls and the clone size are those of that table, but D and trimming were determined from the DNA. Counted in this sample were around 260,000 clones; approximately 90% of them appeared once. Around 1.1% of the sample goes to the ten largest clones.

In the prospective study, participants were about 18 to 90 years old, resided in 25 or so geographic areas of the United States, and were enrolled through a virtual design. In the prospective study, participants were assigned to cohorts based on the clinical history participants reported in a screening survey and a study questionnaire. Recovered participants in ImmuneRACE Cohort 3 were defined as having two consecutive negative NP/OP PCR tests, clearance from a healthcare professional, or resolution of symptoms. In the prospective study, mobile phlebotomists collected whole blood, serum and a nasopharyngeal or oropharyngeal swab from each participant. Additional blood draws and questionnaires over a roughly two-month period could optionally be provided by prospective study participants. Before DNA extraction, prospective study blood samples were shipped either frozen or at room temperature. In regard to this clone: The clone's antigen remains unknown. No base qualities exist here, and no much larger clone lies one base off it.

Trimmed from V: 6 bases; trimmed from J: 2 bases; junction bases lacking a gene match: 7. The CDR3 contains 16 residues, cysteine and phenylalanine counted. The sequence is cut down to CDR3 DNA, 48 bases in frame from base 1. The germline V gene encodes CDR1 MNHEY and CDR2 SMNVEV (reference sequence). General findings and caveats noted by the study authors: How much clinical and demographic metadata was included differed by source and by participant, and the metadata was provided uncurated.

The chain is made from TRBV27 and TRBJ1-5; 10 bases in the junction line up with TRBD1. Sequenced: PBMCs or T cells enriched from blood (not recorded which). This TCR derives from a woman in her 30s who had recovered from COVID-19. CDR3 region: CASSPGQGRGNQPQHF. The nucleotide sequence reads TGTGCCAGCAGCCCGGGACAGGGGAGGGGCAATCAGCCCCAGCATTTT.